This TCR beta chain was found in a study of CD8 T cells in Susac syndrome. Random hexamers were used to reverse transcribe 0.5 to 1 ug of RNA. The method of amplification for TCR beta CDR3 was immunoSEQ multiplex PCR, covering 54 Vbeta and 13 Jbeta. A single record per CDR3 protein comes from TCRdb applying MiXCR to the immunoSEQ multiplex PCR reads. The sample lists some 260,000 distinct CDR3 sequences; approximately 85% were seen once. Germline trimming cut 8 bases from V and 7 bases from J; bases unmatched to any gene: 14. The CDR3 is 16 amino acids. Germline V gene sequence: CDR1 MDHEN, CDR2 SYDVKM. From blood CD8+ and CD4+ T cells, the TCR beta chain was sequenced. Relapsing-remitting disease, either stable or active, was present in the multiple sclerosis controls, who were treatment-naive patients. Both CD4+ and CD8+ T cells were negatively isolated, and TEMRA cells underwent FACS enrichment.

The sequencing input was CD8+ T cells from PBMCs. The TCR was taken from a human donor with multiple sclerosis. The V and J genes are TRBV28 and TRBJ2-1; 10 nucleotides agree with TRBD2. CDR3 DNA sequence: TGTGCCAGCTCGAATCAGCGGGAGGGCCGGGGGAATGAGCAGTTCTTC. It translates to CASSNQREGRGNEQFF.